These 22 T cell receptor beta chains came from one sample sequenced in a study of shared clonotypes between healthy human individuals. The data were produced by immunoSEQ multiplex PCR, yet TCRdb's version contains in-frame clones alone and is incomplete. The sample includes roughly 2,500,000 clones, 93% of them seen just once. Sequencing was performed on naive CD4+ T cells from PBMCs. Subset: CD45RA+ positively selected. These receptors all stem from a man between 18 and 29 years old in good health. Some clones in this sample may be carry-over from other donors' samples.

The chain employs TRBV5-1 and TRBJ2-1; a weak D match, TRBD1 (6 bases). This CDR3 comprises 12 residues. Germline CDR1 SGHRS, CDR2 YFSETQ. V lost 0 bases and J 11 bases, leaving 9 bases between the germline ends. The CDR3 bases are TGCGCCAGCAGCTTGGGGCAGGGGCAGCAGTTCTTC. This codes for CASSLGQGQQFF.

The gene calls are TRBV19 and TRBJ1-6; 8 bases are a match to TRBD1. The CDR3 sequence is 15 residues long. Per germline, CDR1 LNHDA and CDR2 SQIVND (reference sequence). The ends lost 6 bases at V and 5 bases at J; junction bases unmatched: 6. CDR3 sequence: CASRGDRNNNSPLHF. CDR3 nucleotide sequence: TGTGCCAGTAGGGGGGACAGGAACAATAATTCACCCCTCCACTTT.

The chain has TRBV7-7 and TRBJ2-2, with D perhaps matching TRBD2 (6 bases). Per germline, CDR1 SSHAT and CDR2 FNYEAQ (reference sequence). V lost 5 bases and J lost 4, with 11 bases in between. This CDR3 comprises 14 residues. CDR3 nucleotides: TGTGCCAGCAGCCGAGGGACTCTCACCGGGGAGCTGTTTTTT. As protein: CASSRGTLTGELFF.

This chain connects TRBV10-3 to TRBJ1-5; 10 bases map to TRBD1. V was pared by 7 bases and J by 5 bases, with 5 bases of the junction left unmatched. This CDR3 region has 14 residues. Germline CDR1 is ENHRY and CDR2 is SYGVKD. In DNA form, the CDR3 reads TGTGCCATCAAGGGACAGGGGATAGATCAGCCCCAGCATTTT. This translates into CAIKGQGIDQPQHF.

V usage is TRBV28 and J usage is TRBJ1-1; the D is unclear. Germline CDR1 is MDHEN and CDR2 is SYDVKM. The CDR3 contains 12 residues. V dropped 5 bases and J dropped 10 bases, with 14 bases sitting between them. The CDR3 loop reads CASSLTGFLAFF. As DNA, the CDR3 is TGTGCCAGCAGTCTAACGGGGTTTTTAGCTTTCTTT.

The V and J genes are TRBV20-1 and TRBJ1-2; TRBD1 matches 7 bases. The CDR3 loop spans 11 amino acids. The germline CDR1 and CDR2 sequences are DFQATT and SNEGSKA (reference sequence). The junction had 3 bases not matched to a gene; V was cut back by 5 bases and J by 6 bases. DNA for the CDR3: TGCAGTGCTCTGACAGGGAATGGCTACACCTTC. Its translation is CSALTGNGYTF.

The rearrangement links TRBV18 to TRBJ1-2; 7 nucleotides line up with TRBD1. V gave up 3 bases and J gave up 5 bases; unmatched junction bases: 6. The CDR3 totals 14 residues. The V gene's germline CDR1 is KGHSH and CDR2 LQKENI. The chain's CDR3 is CASSPRQGEYGYTF. CDR3 in DNA: TGTGCCAGCTCACCCCGGCAGGGGGAATATGGCTACACCTTC.

The chain is built from TRBV6-6 and TRBJ2-1; 7 nucleotides match TRBD1. The CDR3 consists of 14 residues. V dropped 5 bases and J dropped 3; count of bases not matched to a gene: 4. Germline V gives CDR1 MNHNY, CDR2 SVGAGI (reference sequence). CDR3 nucleotide sequence: TGTGCCAGCAGTCCGTGGACAGGCTACAATGAGCAGTTCTTC. This encodes CASSPWTGYNEQFF.

The genes are TRBV5-1 and TRBJ2-7; unclear D gene. The germline V gene has CDR1 SGHRS and CDR2 YFSETQ. The CDR3 covers 16 residues. V was clipped by 2 bases and J by 6 bases, with 21 bases between them. This chain's CDR3 is CASSFPRVRDLCEQYF. CDR3 nucleotides: TGCGCCAGCAGCTTCCCCCGGGTTAGGGATTTGTGCGAGCAGTACTTC.

The V and J genes are TRBV25-1 and TRBJ1-2, with TRBD1 identical over 8 bases. V shed 6 bases, J shed 6 bases, and the junction held 6 bases outside the gene matches. The CDR3 has 13 residues. Germline V gene lookup returns CDR1 MGHDK and CDR2 SYGVNS. CDR3 sequence (DNA): TGTGCCAGCAGCCTACAGGGGGTCAATGGCTACACCTTC. Protein product: CASSLQGVNGYTF.

The V call is TRBV5-1, the J call TRBJ1-4, with D possibly being TRBD1 (5 bases). The CDR3 runs 15 residues. CDR1 and CDR2 (germline): SGHRS, YFSETQ. Trimming cost V 4 bases and J 3 bases, with 13 bases left between them. CDR3 loop: CASSPRGSSNEKLFF. The CDR3 nucleotides are TGCGCCAGCAGCCCCCGGGGCTCGTCTAATGAAAAACTGTTTTTT.

V is TRBV28 and J is TRBJ1-2; D gene uncertain. CDR1 is MDHEN and CDR2 is SYDVKM in the germline V gene. The CDR3 runs 13 residues. The V end lost 3 bases, the J end lost 6 bases, and 11 bases lay between the germline ends. The CDR3 DNA follows: TGTGCCAGCAGTTTTTTAGGGATGGATGGCTACACCTTC. Translating gives CASSFLGMDGYTF.

The rearrangement joins TRBV28 to TRBJ1-2; D is perhaps TRBD1 (6 bases). The CDR3 spans 13 residues. Trimming shortened V by 8 bases and J by 4 bases, and 14 bases separated the two germline ends. CDR1 is MDHEN and CDR2 is SYDVKM in the germline V gene. CDR3 sequence reads: CASRTGQLYGYTF. The CDR3 coding sequence is TGTGCCAGCCGGACGGGACAACTCTATGGCTACACCTTC.

This chain joins TRBV5-1 and TRBJ2-3, with D possibly being TRBD1 or TRBD2 (5 bases each). This CDR3 has 17 amino acids. V was trimmed by 7 bases and J by 2 bases, leaving 23 bases between them. Germline CDR1 is SGHRS and CDR2 is YFSETQ. The CDR3 loop reads CASGGTDGNTLTDTQYF. The CDR3 DNA reads TGCGCCAGCGGGGGTACGGATGGGAACACCCTCACAGATACGCAGTATTTT.

This chain uses TRBV7-2 with TRBJ2-3; maybe TRBD2 (5 bases). Per germline, CDR1 SGHTA and CDR2 FQGNSA. The CDR3 has 15 residues. Trimming took 5 bases from V and 2 from J, leaving 14 bases between them. The CDR3 region has the DNA TGTGCCAGCAGCCTCCGCGCGGGTATCACAGATACGCAGTATTTT. This codes for CASSLRAGITDTQYF.

This sequence joins TRBV7-8 and TRBJ2-2; TRBD1 agrees at 7 bases. V gave up 0 bases and J gave up 2 bases; unmatched junction bases: 3. The CDR3 runs 16 residues. Germline CDR1 is SGHVS and CDR2 is FQNEAQ. Here the CDR3 reads CASSLARDSNTGELFF. The CDR3 DNA follows: TGTGCCAGCAGCTTAGCGAGGGACAGCAACACCGGGGAGCTGTTTTTT.

This clone was seen a handful of times. The CDR3 bases are TGTGCCAGCAGCCACTCCGGAGGACGGGGGACTGAAGCTTTCTTT. This encodes CASSHSGGRGTEAFF. The rearrangement uses TRBV14 and TRBJ1-1; a possible D gene is TRBD1 (5 bases). The CDR3 has 15 amino acids. V lost 3 bases, J lost 5 bases, and 16 bases lay in between. The V gene's germline CDR1 is SGHDN and CDR2 FVKESK.

This clone was seen only once. V gene TRBV7-3 combines with J gene TRBJ2-3; 7 bases agree with TRBD1. Germline-derived CDR1 and CDR2 are SGHTA and FQGTGA. This CDR3 is built from 15 residues. V gave up 4 bases and J gave up 2 bases; unmatched junction bases: 6. In nucleotides, the CDR3 is TGTGCCAGCAGCTCCCGACAGGGAATCACAGATACGCAGTATTTT. Its translation is CASSSRQGITDTQYF.

This rearrangement joins TRBV5-6 to TRBJ2-7; D is uncertain. V shed 2 bases and J shed 2 bases, with 11 bases lying between them. In germline, CDR1 is SGHDT, CDR2 YYEEEE. The CDR3 loop spans 14 amino acids. The chain's CDR3 is CASSFLGNAYEQYF. The DNA for the CDR3 is TGTGCCAGCAGCTTTTTGGGCAATGCCTACGAGCAGTACTTC.

The CDR3 sequence is CASSLWRRGKLRYEQYF. DNA of the CDR3: TGTGCCAGCAGTTTATGGAGGCGTGGGAAGCTACGCTACGAGCAGTACTTC. This chain joins TRBV28 and TRBJ2-7, with no clear D. The CDR3 is made up of 17 amino acids. From germline, CDR1 is MDHEN and CDR2 SYDVKM. The V end lost 0 bases, the J end lost 3 bases, and 18 bases lay between the germline ends. The full variable domain, in which reference TRBV28 and TRBJ2-7 provide the parts outside the CDR3, is DVKVTQSSRYLVKRTGEKVFLECVQDMDHENMFWYRQDPGLGLRLIYFSYDVKMKEKGDIPEGYSVSREKKERFSLILESASTNQTSMYLCASSLWRRGKLRYEQYFGPGTRLTVT.

This clone was detected only once. The rearrangement joins TRBV18 to TRBJ1-1; a weak D match, TRBD1 (5 bases). The germline CDR1 and CDR2 sequences are KGHSH and LQKENI. The CDR3 length is 16 residues. V was cut by 3 bases and J by 1 base, with 15 bases left in between. In DNA form, the CDR3 reads TGTGCCAGCTCACCCGACGTTATCAGGGAGAACACTGAAGCTTTCTTT. Its protein is CASSPDVIRENTEAFF.

The V and J genes are TRBV5-8 and TRBJ2-5; TRBD2 aligns across 13 bases. Germline-derived CDR1 and CDR2 are SGHTS and YDEGEE. The length of the CDR3 is 18 residues. The trim removed 4 bases at V and 0 bases at J, leaving 9 bases unmatched. The CDR3 region is CASSKGLAGSPYQETQYF. The CDR3 DNA reads as TGTGCCAGCAGCAAGGGACTAGCGGGGAGCCCGTACCAAGAGACCCAGTACTTC.